This T cell receptor beta chain came from a study of blood T cell repertoires in COVID-19. Germline trimming cut 1 base from V and 5 bases from J; bases unmatched to any gene: 4. The CDR3 loop spans 15 amino acids. From germline, CDR1 is SGHTA and CDR2 FQGNSA. Assay used: immunoSEQ multiplex PCR; TCRdb lists only in-frame clones, some missing. The table has 200,000 or so clones, approximately 90% seen once; the top ten hold 0.75% to 1%. The sample was peripheral blood. The chain carries TRBV7-2 and TRBJ2-1; 8 bases map to TRBD2. The sequence was collected from a man in his sixties with COVID-19, enrolled during active disease. The DNA of the CDR3 is TGTGCCAGCAGCTTAGGCGGGACTAGAAACAATGAGCAGTTCTTC. Translated: CASSLGGTRNNEQFF.